Presented here are 24 T cell receptor beta chains from one specimen sequenced in a study of T cell responses to AZD1222 COVID-19 vaccine. The repertoire was sequenced with immunoSEQ multiplex PCR; TCRdb's copy has only in-frame clones and lacks some. Of some 150,000 clones in the sample, approximately 94% are singletons; the top ten hold over 0.95%. This specimen consisted of peripheral blood, obtained on day 0 of AZD1222 vaccination. The receptor set was obtained from an adult in good health.

J is TRBJ2-1 and V is TRBV7-2; 9 bases line up with TRBD2. After removal of 1 base from V and 9 bases from J, the junction contained 13 bases not matched to a gene. The CDR3 loop spans 17 amino acids. Germline V CDR1 and CDR2: SGHTA, FQGNSA. The CDR3 region has the DNA TGTGCCAGCAGCTTAGGGCTAGCGGGGAGCTCACGGTCTGAGCAGTTCTTC. Translated: CASSLGLAGSSRSEQFF. Supplemented by reference TRBV7-2 and TRBJ2-1, the full variable domain reads GAGVSQSPSNKVTEKGKDVELRCDPISGHTALYWYRQSLGQGLEFLIYFQGNSAPDKSGLPSDRFSAERTGGSVSTLTIQRTQQEDSAVYLCASSLGLAGSSRSEQFFGPGTRLTVL.

The chain uses TRBV4-2 and TRBJ1-5; D is ambiguous. Germline loops: CDR1 LGHNA, CDR2 YNFKEQ. The length of the CDR3 is 15 residues. The V and J ends lost 0 bases and 4 bases respectively, with 10 bases between them. The DNA of the CDR3 is TGTGCCAGCAGCCAAGATGGCAGCCTTAATCAGCCCCAGCATTTT. Translating gives CASSQDGSLNQPQHF.

The chain joins TRBV12-3 or TRBV12-4 to TRBJ2-1; D tentatively reads TRBD1 or TRBD2 (5 bases each). The V end was cut by 6 bases, the J end by 10 bases, with 16 bases between. This CDR3 has 13 residues. The chain's CDR3 is CASRRLRGSEQFF. The CDR3 DNA sequence: TGTGCCAGCAGGCGACTGAGGGGCTCCGAGCAGTTCTTC.

The chain has TRBV28 and TRBJ1-1; D may be TRBD1 (5 bases). This CDR3 spans 13 amino acids. The V gene lost 6 bases and the J gene lost 4 bases, with 12 bases spanning the gap. Germline V gives CDR1 MDHEN, CDR2 SYDVKM. CDR3 region: CASRGGSVTEAFF. Here the CDR3 DNA reads TGTGCCAGCAGGGGGGGTAGTGTCACTGAAGCTTTCTTT.

V and J are TRBV7-9 and TRBJ2-1; D is undetermined. V lost 1 base to trimming and J lost 12 bases, with 16 bases between them. The germline gives CDR1 SEHNR, CDR2 FQNEAQ (reference sequence). The CDR3 sequence is 14 residues long. The CDR3 region is CASSLVGTDYGQFF. The CDR3 bases are TGTGCCAGCAGCTTAGTGGGCACCGATTATGGGCAGTTCTTC.

The chain recombines TRBV15 with TRBJ1-2, with TRBD1 as a possible D gene (5 bases). Looked up from germline, CDR1 is LNHNV and CDR2 is YYDKDF (reference sequence). This CDR3 spans 13 amino acids. The V end was cut by 2 bases, the J end by 8 bases, with 12 bases between. The CDR3 loop reads CATSRQGTGGYTF. In DNA, the CDR3 is TGTGCCACCAGCAGACAGGGAACAGGAGGCTACACCTTC.

The chain carries TRBV5-5 and TRBJ2-1; 14 bases line up with TRBD2. The junction had 7 bases not matched to a gene; V was cut back by 4 bases and J by 4 bases. From germline, CDR1 is SGHKS and CDR2 YYEKEE (reference sequence). The CDR3 length is 17 residues. CDR3 region: CASSTGLAGAPYNEQFF. DNA of the CDR3: TGTGCCAGCAGCACGGGACTAGCGGGAGCACCTTACAATGAGCAGTTCTTC.

The rearrangement joins TRBV6-2 or TRBV6-3 to TRBJ2-7; D gene ambiguous. The CDR3 is 12 residues long. Per the germline V gene, CDR1 is MNHEY and CDR2 is SVGEGT. V was trimmed by 8 bases and J by 2 bases, leaving 10 bases between them. CDR3 protein: CASRHETYEQYV. In DNA form, the CDR3 reads TGTGCCAGCCGCCACGAGACCTACGAGCAGTACGTC.

The CDR3 coding sequence is TGTGCCGCCAGTAGTATATATAACGGGCGGGTGAATAATGAAAAACTGTTTTTT. Amino acid sequence: CAASSIYNGRVNNEKLFF. This rearrangement joins TRBV19 to TRBJ1-4; D unclear. V was shortened by 11 bases and J by 4 bases, with 29 bases between the two germline ends. Looked up from germline, CDR1 is LNHDA and CDR2 is SQIVND (reference sequence). This CDR3 has 18 residues.

The chain combines TRBV13 with TRBJ1-5, with no clear D. The CDR3 consists of 15 residues. Trimming took off 0 bases at V and 4 bases at J, with 10 bases between the two ends. Germline V gene data show CDR1 as PRHDT and CDR2 as FYEKMQ (reference sequence). CDR3 amino acids: CASSLGRNLNQPQHF. The CDR3 nucleotides are TGTGCCAGCAGCTTAGGCCGGAATCTAAATCAGCCCCAGCATTTT. The whole variable domain, filled in from reference TRBV13 and TRBJ1-5, reads AAGVIQSPRHLIKEKRETATLKCYPIPRHDTVYWYQQGPGQDPQFLISFYEKMQSDKGSIPDRFSAQQFSDYHSELNMSSLELGDSALYFCASSLGRNLNQPQHFGDGTRLSIL.

V and J are TRBV6-2 or TRBV6-3 and TRBJ1-5; D remains unclear. CDR1 is MNHEY, CDR2 SVGEGT, per germline. V was pared by 5 bases and J by 6 bases, with 14 bases between. This CDR3 is 14 amino acids long. The CDR3 bases are TGTGCCAGCAGTCCATCATCGCCAGCTCAGCCCCAGCATTTT. Its protein product is CASSPSSPAQPQHF.

The gene calls are TRBV30 and TRBJ1-2, with D unresolved. CDR1 and CDR2 from the germline V gene are GTSNPN and SVGIG (reference sequence). The CDR3 extends over 12 amino acids. Trimming removed 0 bases at V and 4 bases at J, with 6 bases between. CDR3 residues: CAWSVGFYGYTF. CDR3 DNA: TGTGCCTGGAGTGTCGGGTTCTATGGCTACACCTTC. The entire variable domain, with the rest obtained from reference TRBV30 and TRBJ1-2, is as follows: SQTIHQWPATLVQPVGSPLSLECTVEGTSNPNLYWYRQAAGRGLQLLFYSVGIGQISSEVPQNLSASRPQDRQFILSSKKLLLSDSGFYLCAWSVGFYGYTFGSGTRLTVV.

The chain's CDR3 is CASRSGTTSGEQYV. Written as DNA, the CDR3 is TGTGCCAGCAGATCCGGGACTACATCGGGTGAGCAGTACGTC. This chain uses TRBV6-5 with TRBJ2-7; TRBD2 agrees at 7 bases. Germline V gene data show CDR1 as MNHEY and CDR2 as SVGAGI. The CDR3 runs to 14 residues. The V segment lost 6 bases and the J segment 7 bases; nucleotides outside the gene matches: 12.

The chain links TRBV11-2 to TRBJ2-5; D tentatively fits TRBD1 or TRBD2 (5 bases each). Trimming removed 4 bases at V and 3 bases at J, with 9 bases between. CDR3 length: 13 amino acids. CDR1 and CDR2 from the germline V gene are SGHAT and FQNNGV. The CDR3 sequence: CASSWGPEETQYF. DNA of the CDR3: TGTGCCAGCAGCTGGGGACCAGAAGAGACCCAGTACTTC.

This clone was observed a single time. CDR3 residues: CASSYLGEAFF. In nucleotides, the CDR3 is TGTGCCAGCAGTTATCTTGGTGAAGCTTTCTTT. The rearrangement uses TRBV6-5 and TRBJ1-1, with D hard to call. Trimming took off 3 bases at V and 7 bases at J, with 6 bases between the two ends. This CDR3 spans 11 amino acids. The germline gives CDR1 MNHEY, CDR2 SVGAGI.

The V gene is TRBV5-4, the J gene TRBJ1-2; 9 positions match TRBD1. From germline, CDR1 is SGHNT and CDR2 YYREEE (reference sequence). The CDR3 is 16 residues long. V dropped 1 base and J dropped 2; count of bases not matched to a gene: 6. The chain's CDR3 is CASSLNRGQGNYGYTF. In nucleotides, the CDR3 is TGTGCCAGCAGCTTGAACAGGGGGCAGGGCAACTATGGCTACACCTTC.

V gene TRBV19 combines with J gene TRBJ1-4; D remains ambiguous. The germline V gene has CDR1 LNHDA and CDR2 SQIVND (reference sequence). V shed 6 bases and J shed 4 bases, with 12 bases lying between them. The CDR3 is 14 amino acids. The CDR3 loop reads CASSRLWGNEKLFF. CDR3 DNA: TGTGCCAGTAGCCGGCTATGGGGTAATGAAAAACTGTTTTTT.

The genes are TRBV2 and TRBJ2-7; D not resolved. V lost 2 bases and J 4 bases, leaving 6 bases between the germline ends. The CDR3 is made up of 12 amino acids. Germline V lookup: CDR1 SNHLY, CDR2 FYNNEI. The CDR3 reads CASSENVYEQYV. The CDR3 DNA sequence: TGTGCCAGCAGTGAAAACGTGTACGAGCAGTACGTC.

The V call is TRBV7-2, the J call TRBJ2-5; D gene unclear. Germline values: CDR1 SGHTA, CDR2 FQGNSA. The ends were cut back, 1 base at V and 1 base at J, with 10 bases in the middle. The CDR3 is 15 residues long. The CDR3: CASSLGWVVQETQYF. CDR3 in DNA: TGTGCCAGCAGCTTAGGCTGGGTAGTCCAAGAGACCCAGTACTTC.

The V call is TRBV4-1, the J call TRBJ2-7; 11 bases fit TRBD2. V trimming: 0 bases; J trimming: 3 bases; junction bases outside the gene matches: 7. Germline values: CDR1 MGHRA, CDR2 YSYEKL. CDR3 length: 17 residues. This chain's CDR3 is CASSQDASGRLLYEQYV. CDR3 sequence (DNA): TGCGCCAGCAGCCAAGACGCTAGCGGGAGGCTTCTCTACGAGCAGTACGTC.

This rearrangement joins TRBV28 to TRBJ1-5; D is undetermined. The CDR3 extends over 14 amino acids. The germline V gene encodes CDR1 MDHEN and CDR2 SYDVKM. V dropped 6 bases and J dropped 2 bases, with 11 bases sitting between them. CDR3 bases: TGTGCCAGCAGCCTTCTTAGGGGCAATCAGCCCCAGCATTTT. Encoded protein: CASSLLRGNQPQHF.

The chain is built from TRBV10-2 and TRBJ2-3; unclear D gene. Trimming removed 7 bases at V and 7 bases at J, with 18 bases between. The CDR3 is 14 amino acids. Germline V gives CDR1 WSHSY, CDR2 SAAADI. Here the CDR3 DNA reads TGCGCCAGCACTAGGAACTTCGTTGGGAATACGCAGTATTTT. Translated, it gives CASTRNFVGNTQYF.

The chain has TRBV19 and TRBJ2-1; 10 bases agree with TRBD2. V gave up 4 bases and J gave up 4 bases; unmatched junction bases: 4. Germline V CDR1 and CDR2: LNHDA, SQIVND (reference sequence). There are 15 residues in the CDR3. CDR3 bases: TGTGCCAGTAGTAATGGACTAGCGGATTACAATGAGCAGTTCTTC. Translated, it gives CASSNGLADYNEQFF.

In DNA, the CDR3 is TGCGCCAGCAGCAGAGAACAGGGGGCAGGGAATTCACCCCTCCACTTT. Translating gives CASSREQGAGNSPLHF. The chain links TRBV4-1 to TRBJ1-6; 9 bases fit TRBD1. Germline V lookup: CDR1 MGHRA, CDR2 YSYEKL. V lost 5 bases and J lost 7; bases outside the gene matches: 9. This CDR3 has 16 residues.